This passage covers 19 T cell receptor beta chains from one sample sequenced in a study of CD8+CD57+ T cells in acquired aplastic anemia. Patients selected for sequencing had displayed CD8+CD57+ cell expansion by flow cytometry. Genomic DNA provided the template from which TCR beta VDJ and CDR3 profiles were obtained. MiXCR, applied by TCRdb to the reads, yields one record per CDR3 protein. In the table there are more than 95,000 distinct CDR3 sequences, 30% to 45% of which are singletons. Material for sequencing was sorted CD4+, CD8+, or CD8+CD57+ T cells (not recorded which) from PBMCs. Every receptor here comes from a human donor with aplastic anemia.

The CDR3 DNA sequence: TGTGCCAGCAGCCCACGAGCTAGCGGGGGTACCGGGGAGCTGTTTTTT. Amino acids: CASSPRASGGTGELFF. This chain links TRBV3-1 with TRBJ2-2, with TRBD2 matching over 10 bases. The J segment lost 5 bases and the V segment lost 4 bases, leaving 7 bases of the junction unmatched. The CDR3 spans 16 residues. Germline V gives CDR1 LGHDT, CDR2 YNNKEL (reference sequence).

This clonotype was picked up a small number of times. The chain recombines TRBV7-9 with TRBJ1-2; D gene unclear. Germline values: CDR1 SEHNR, CDR2 FQNEAQ (reference sequence). The V end lost 2 bases, the J end lost 1 base, and 8 bases lay between the germline ends. The CDR3 sequence is 14 residues long. CDR3 DNA sequence: TGTGCCAGCAGCTTATTGAAGAATAACTATGGCTACACCTTC. This sequence encodes CASSLLKNNYGYTF.

This clonotype was recorded at least ten times. The V call is TRBV12-3 or TRBV12-4, the J call TRBJ1-1; 7 positions agree with TRBD1. V lost 5 bases, J lost 5 bases, and 5 bases stayed unmatched. The CDR3 spans 13 residues. The CDR3, as DNA: TGTGCCAGCAGTGGCAGGGGGAGAACTGAAGCTTTCTTT. Amino acids: CASSGRGRTEAFF.

This rearrangement joins TRBV7-2 to TRBJ2-5, with D perhaps TRBD2 (7 bases). Trimming stripped 6 bases from V and 7 bases from J, with 18 bases between. CDR1 and CDR2 (germline): SGHTA, FQGNSA. The CDR3 covers 14 residues. The CDR3 loop is CASRAVGGPVTQYF. In DNA form, the CDR3 reads TGTGCCAGCAGGGCTGTGGGGGGGCCAGTGACCCAGTACTTC.

CDR3: CASSSLTGVLSEGGYTF. The CDR3 DNA sequence: TGTGCCAGCAGTTCGTTGACAGGGGTGCTTTCGGAGGGTGGCTACACCTTC. The rearrangement joins TRBV28 to TRBJ1-2, with 8 positions matching TRBD1. CDR3 length equals 17 residues. Germline lookup yields CDR1 MDHEN and CDR2 SYDVKM. Germline trimming cut 4 bases from V and 7 bases from J; bases unmatched to any gene: 17.

V usage is TRBV2 and J usage is TRBJ2-7, with TRBD1 matching over 8 bases. The CDR3 runs 12 residues. The germline CDR1 and CDR2 sequences are SNHLY and FYNNEI. J lost 3 bases, V lost 11 bases, and 6 bases had no gene match. For the CDR3, the DNA is TGTGCCGGAAGGACAGGGTACTACGAGCAGTACTTC. The encoded protein is CAGRTGYYEQYF.

For this clonotype: This may arise from a read error, as a much more abundant clone is one base away. V usage is TRBV5-1 and J usage is TRBJ2-4; 10 bases are shared with TRBD1. CDR1 and CDR2 from the germline V gene are SGHRS and YFSETQ. V gave up 3 bases and J gave up 4 bases; unmatched junction bases: 4. CDR3 length: 15 amino acids. The CDR3 is CASSYGDRGKNIQYF. CDR3 bases: TGCGCCAGCAGCTATGGGGACAGGGGAAAAAACATTCAGTACTTC.

This clonotype has more than one count but fewer than ten. This chain connects TRBV18 to TRBJ1-1; D is perhaps TRBD1 (5 bases). The germline CDR1 and CDR2 sequences are KGHSH and LQKENI. The CDR3 extends over 13 amino acids. V was clipped by 4 bases and J by 1 base, with 7 bases between them. CDR3 bases: TGTGCCAGCTCACGGGACGCGAACACTGAAGCTTTCTTT. It translates to CASSRDANTEAFF.

The V and J genes are TRBV29-1 and TRBJ2-7; TRBD1 might be the D (5 bases). Germline CDR1 and CDR2: SQVTM and ANQGSEA. Trimming removed 5 bases from V and 4 bases from J, with 9 bases in between. The CDR3 is made up of 11 amino acids. CDR3 in amino acids: CSVYQGYEQYF. The CDR3 nucleotides read TGCAGCGTTTATCAGGGATACGAGCAGTACTTC.

The V call is TRBV5-1, the J call TRBJ1-1; the D is unclear. This CDR3 has 15 amino acids. V was shortened by 1 base and J by 1 base, with 11 bases between the two germline ends. The germline V gene has CDR1 SGHRS and CDR2 YFSETQ. In nucleotides, the CDR3 is TGCGCCAGCAGCTTGATGGGATCGGCGAACACTGAAGCTTTCTTT. Translation: CASSLMGSANTEAFF.

This clonotype was counted many times. The chain combines TRBV15 with TRBJ2-2, with D possibly TRBD2 on 5 matching bases. The CDR3 is 16 amino acids. V gave up 0 bases and J gave up 4 bases, with 12 bases separating them. Germline V gene sequence: CDR1 LNHNV, CDR2 YYDKDF (reference sequence). The CDR3 sequence is CATSREPFEGTGELFF. The CDR3 coding sequence is TGTGCCACCAGCAGAGAGCCCTTCGAGGGCACCGGGGAGCTGTTTTTT.

V gene TRBV19 combines with J gene TRBJ2-1; 13 bases fit TRBD2. The CDR3 has 15 amino acids. Germline-derived CDR1 and CDR2 are LNHDA and SQIVND (reference sequence). The junction had 3 bases not matched to a gene; V was cut back by 4 bases and J by 6 bases. This chain's CDR3 is CASSTGTSGVNEQFF. DNA for the CDR3: TGTGCCAGTAGTACTGGGACTAGCGGGGTCAATGAGCAGTTCTTC.

This clonotype showed up many times. The chain combines TRBV7-2 with TRBJ2-3; possibly TRBD2 for D (5 bases). V lost 1 base to trimming and J lost 4 bases, with 12 bases between them. Germline V gene data show CDR1 as SGHTA and CDR2 as FQGNSA. This CDR3 region has 15 residues. The CDR3 spells CASSLGRGKADTQYF. The CDR3 DNA reads TGTGCCAGCAGCTTAGGCCGGGGAAAGGCAGATACGCAGTATTTT. Based on the CDR3 plus reference TRBV7-2 and TRBJ2-3, the full variable domain is GAGVSQSPSNKVTEKGKDVELRCDPISGHTALYWYRQSLGQGLEFLIYFQGNSAPDKSGLPSDRFSAERTGGSVSTLTIQRTQQEDSAVYLCASSLGRGKADTQYFGPGTRLTVL.

This sequence joins TRBV7-9 and TRBJ1-5; 8 nucleotides match TRBD1. V lost 1 base and J lost 1; bases outside the gene matches: 0. Germline values: CDR1 SEHNR, CDR2 FQNEAQ (reference sequence). The CDR3 runs 15 residues. In nucleotides, the CDR3 is TGTGCCAGCAGCTTAGGGACAGGGAGCAATCAGCCCCAGCATTTT. Translated: CASSLGTGSNQPQHF.

The rearrangement links TRBV19 to TRBJ2-3, with D possibly being TRBD1 (6 bases). With 7 bases removed from V and 6 bases from J, the gap between germline ends came to 20 bases. Per the germline V gene, CDR1 is LNHDA and CDR2 is SQIVND (reference sequence). There are 15 residues in the CDR3. The CDR3 loop reads CASKKGEWTGDTQYF. The CDR3 DNA reads as TGTGCCAGTAAGAAGGGGGAGTGGACCGGGGATACGCAGTATTTT.

The rearrangement joins TRBV2 to TRBJ2-7; D not certain. The CDR3 spans 13 residues. V was trimmed by 6 bases and J by 6 bases, leaving 15 bases between them. Germline V gene data show CDR1 as SNHLY and CDR2 as FYNNEI. The CDR3 DNA follows: TGTGCCAGCAGAGGGTCATCGGTAGGCGAGCAGTACTTC. Translation gives CASRGSSVGEQYF. Supplemented by reference TRBV2 and TRBJ2-7, the full variable domain reads EPEVTQTPSHQVTQMGQEVILRCVPISNHLYFYWYRQILGQKVEFLVSFYNNEISEKSEIFDDQFSVERPDGSNFTLKIRSTKLEDSAMYFCASRGSSVGEQYFGPGTRLTVT.

Ten or more counts support this clonotype. The V and J genes are TRBV7-9 and TRBJ2-5, with TRBD1 identical over 7 bases. The ends lost 5 bases at V and 4 bases at J; junction bases unmatched: 10. The germline V gene encodes CDR1 SEHNR and CDR2 FQNEAQ (reference sequence). The CDR3 is 15 amino acids. In nucleotides, the CDR3 is TGTGCCAGCAGCAATACGGGACAGCCGTCAGAGACCCAGTACTTC. Translation: CASSNTGQPSETQYF.

This clonotype was recorded at least ten times. The chain combines TRBV20-1 with TRBJ2-3; 9 nucleotides match TRBD2. Germline trimming cut 5 bases from V and 2 bases from J; bases unmatched to any gene: 2. This CDR3 spans 13 amino acids. Germline V gene sequence: CDR1 DFQATT, CDR2 SNEGSKA (reference sequence). The CDR3 DNA sequence: TGCAGTGCTCTAGCGGGACACACAGATACGCAGTATTTT. This encodes CSALAGHTDTQYF.

In its sample, this clonotype was seen many times. This chain joins TRBV20-1 and TRBJ1-2, with D unclear. Trimming left V 3 bases short and J 4 bases short, with 15 bases between. From germline, CDR1 is DFQATT and CDR2 SNEGSKA (reference sequence). The CDR3 covers 14 residues. The CDR3: CSASGLPSAYGYTF. The DNA for the CDR3 is TGCAGTGCTAGCGGACTGCCCTCGGCCTATGGCTACACCTTC.